The 29 T cell receptor beta chains given below trace back to one sample, sequenced in a study of tumor-infiltrating lymphocytes in primary liver carcinoma. The study co-extracted DNA and RNA from 20-30 mg of unsorted bulk tissue. TCR beta cDNA was made from approximately 500 ng total RNA with a constant-region primer. Libraries of TCR beta came from three nested multiplex PCR rounds with slightly modified ARM-PCR. The two initial PCR rounds, about 9 cycles each, used TRBV1-TRBV30 forward and C-beta reverse primers. TCRdb reprocessed the multiplex PCR reads with MiXCR, giving one entry per CDR3 protein. The table includes 45,000 to 55,000 distinct CDR3 sequences, less than 75% detected once. Sample: liver tumor tissue from sampling region 5. Subset in this sample: tumor region T5, tumor centre. These receptors all come from a man in his forties or fifties with primary liver carcinoma and hepatitis B virus infection.

Worth noting for this clonotype: The germline gene is not matched at one end of the junction; a read error may be the cause. The chain carries TRBV12-3 or TRBV12-4 and TRBJ2-2, with a weak D call TRBD2 (5 bases). The CDR3 is 14 residues long. CDR3 region: CPSSRNLNTGELYF. In nucleotides, the CDR3 is TGTCCCAGCAGTCGCAACTTGAACACCGGGGAGCTGTATTTT.

This clonotype was counted a single time. The V and J genes are TRBV25-1 and TRBJ2-7; D gene ambiguous. V was pared by 6 bases and J by 7 bases, with 19 bases between. CDR1 and CDR2 (germline): MGHDK, SYGVNS. This CDR3 has 14 residues. The CDR3 loop is CASRSRLPLEEQYF. The CDR3 bases are TGTGCCAGCAGATCAAGGCTACCACTGGAGGAGCAGTACTTC.

This clonotype was picked up a small number of times. The V call is TRBV2, the J call TRBJ2-7; D ambiguous. The CDR3 contains 13 residues. V lost 8 bases, J lost 0 bases, and 11 bases lay in between. Germline lookup yields CDR1 SNHLY and CDR2 FYNNEI. This chain's CDR3 is CASDGQSSYEQYF. CDR3 DNA sequence: TGTGCCAGCGATGGCCAGTCCTCCTACGAGCAGTACTTC.

The sample holds many counts of this clonotype. The chain is built from TRBV6-5 and TRBJ2-7, with D possibly being TRBD2 (5 bases). The V gene's germline CDR1 is MNHEY and CDR2 SVGAGI. Trimming stripped 0 bases from V and 2 bases from J, with 11 bases between. CDR3 length equals 15 residues. The DNA for the CDR3 is TGTGCCAGCAGTTACTCGCGACTATTGGCCTACGAGCAGTACTTC. Protein sequence: CASSYSRLLAYEQYF.

This clonotype was seen a few times. This sequence joins TRBV5-1 and TRBJ1-1; 9 nucleotides agree with TRBD1. Germline loops: CDR1 SGHRS, CDR2 YFSETQ. Unmatched junction bases numbered 4, after V lost 4 bases and J lost 3 bases. The CDR3 extends over 14 amino acids. In nucleotides, the CDR3 is TGCGCCAGCAGCCCACAGGGGGCGGACACTGAAGCTTTCTTT. This codes for CASSPQGADTEAFF.

Worth noting for this clonotype: Lacking the conserved final phenylalanine or tryptophan, this CDR3 likely reflects a read error. The V call is TRBV28, the J call TRBJ1-1; D might be TRBD1 (5 bases). Looked up from germline, CDR1 is MDHEN and CDR2 is SYDVKM. V shed 7 bases and J shed 5 bases, with 23 bases lying between them. This CDR3 is 16 amino acids long. The CDR3 loop is CASTLAFVEAGTEAFC. The CDR3 DNA reads as TGTGCCAGCACCCTTGCCTTTGTGGAGGCAGGGACTGAAGCTTTCTGT.

A remark on this clonotype: A junction end diverges from the germline sequence, so it may reflect a read error. This chain joins TRBV4-1 and TRBJ2-1, with D possibly being TRBD2 (6 bases). The length of the CDR3 is 14 residues. Germline values: CDR1 MGHRA, CDR2 YSYEKL. The CDR3 is CANSQEGPYNEQFF. The CDR3 bases are TGCGCCAACAGCCAGGAGGGGCCCTACAATGAGCAGTTCTTC.

This clonotype occurred many times. The rearrangement joins TRBV7-8 to TRBJ2-1, with D unresolved. The CDR3 runs 16 residues. CDR1 is SGHVS and CDR2 is FQNEAQ in the germline V gene. The germline V and J ends were trimmed by 10 bases and 1 base, with 20 bases remaining between them. This CDR3 reads CATRRTPSSSYNEQFF. The CDR3 region has the DNA TGTGCCACCCGGCGAACCCCGTCCTCTTCCTACAATGAGCAGTTCTTC. The variable domain in full, with the rest retrieved from reference TRBV7-8 and TRBJ2-1, is GAGVSQSPRYKVAKRGQDVALRCDPISGHVSLFWYQQALGQGPEFLTYFQNEAQLDKSGLPSDRFFAERPEGSVSTLKIQRTQQEDSAVYLCATRRTPSSSYNEQFFGPGTRLTVL.

Details on this clonotype: A read error may account for a junction end that differs from germline. The chain combines TRBV11-2 with TRBJ2-3, with 10 nucleotides matching TRBD2. The CDR3 runs to 16 residues. From germline, CDR1 is SGHAT and CDR2 FQNNGV. The CDR3 protein is CASSSEGLAWTDTQYF. In nucleotides, the CDR3 is TGTGCCAGCAGTTCAGAGGGACTAGCGTGGACAGATACGCAATATTTT. The variable domain in full, completed from reference TRBV11-2 and TRBJ2-3, reads EAGVAQSPRYKIIEKRQSVAFWCNPISGHATLYWYQQILGQGPKLLIQFQNNGVVDDSQLPKDRFSAERLKGVDSTLKIQPAKLEDSAVYLCASSSEGLAWTDTQYFGPGTRLTVL.

Comment on this clonotype: This may arise from a read error, as a much more abundant clone is one base away. This rearrangement joins TRBV5-4 to TRBJ2-5, with D perhaps TRBD1 (6 bases). The germline V and J ends were trimmed by 4 bases and 5 bases, with 9 bases remaining between them. The CDR3 extends over 12 amino acids. The germline gives CDR1 SGHNT, CDR2 YYREEE (reference sequence). The CDR3 here is CASSPGHETQYF. In nucleotides, the CDR3 is TGTGCCAGCAGCCCGGGACACGAGACCCAGTACTTC.

The table lists this clonotype with many counts. The J gene is TRBJ2-2, the V gene TRBV5-1; no reliable D call. Germline CDR1 and CDR2: SGHRS and YFSETQ. The CDR3 has 13 amino acids. The V end was cut by 7 bases, the J end by 1 base, with 8 bases between. The CDR3 DNA reads as TGCGCCAGCTTTCAGGAGAACACCGGGGAGCTGTTTTTT. Its translation is CASFQENTGELFF.

This clonotype was detected a few times. Since a much larger clone is just one base distant, this may be a read error. This rearrangement joins TRBV10-2 to TRBJ2-7; perhaps TRBD1 as D (6 bases). The CDR3 runs 14 residues. Looked up from germline, CDR1 is WSHSY and CDR2 is SAAADI. The V and J ends lost 7 bases and 3 bases respectively, with 16 bases between them. CDR3 loop: CASTAQGPLYEQYF. CDR3 nucleotides: TGCGCCAGCACTGCACAGGGTCCCCTCTACGAGCAGTACTTC.

This clonotype is termed medium-sized (0.01 to 0.1%). The J gene is TRBJ2-2, the V gene TRBV11-2; no clear D gene. Trimming shortened V by 2 bases and J by 1 base, and 8 bases separated the two germline ends. The CDR3 has 15 residues. CDR1 and CDR2 (germline): SGHAT, FQNNGV. The CDR3: CASSLRPENTGELFF. Written as DNA, the CDR3 is TGTGCCAGCAGCTTACGGCCGGAGAACACCGGGGAGCTGTTTTTT.

The chain recombines TRBV11-3 with TRBJ2-2; a possible D gene is TRBD1 (5 bases). The V gene lost 0 bases and the J gene lost 3 bases, with 8 bases spanning the gap. Germline loops: CDR1 SGHNT, CDR2 YENEEA. The CDR3 runs 15 residues. The CDR3 sequence is CASSLEQVDTGELFF. CDR3 DNA sequence: TGTGCCAGCAGCTTAGAACAGGTCGACACCGGGGAGCTGTTTTTT. Together with reference TRBV11-3 and TRBJ2-2, the CDR3 gives the full variable domain: EAGVVQSPRYKIIEKKQPVAFWCNPISGHNTLYWYLQNLGQGPELLIRYENEEAVDDSQLPKDRFSAERLKGVDSTLKIQPAELGDSAVYLCASSLEQVDTGELFFGEGSRLTVL.

A note on this clonotype: It is likely a read error, because the conserved phenylalanine at the end of the CDR3 is missing. The gene calls are TRBV11-2 and TRBJ2-1; 12 bases match TRBD2. The CDR3 loop spans 16 amino acids. Looked up from germline, CDR1 is SGHAT and CDR2 is FQNNGV. DNA for the CDR3: TGTACCAGCAGCTTTCGACTAGCGGGAGATTTCAATGGGCAGTTCTAC. This codes for CTSSFRLAGDFNGQFY.

V and J are TRBV7-9 and TRBJ1-2; D is perhaps TRBD1 (6 bases). V lost 6 bases and J 8 bases, leaving 13 bases between the germline ends. The CDR3 length is 12 residues. Per the germline V gene, CDR1 is SEHNR and CDR2 is FQNEAQ (reference sequence). CDR3 sequence reads: CASRCVGAGYTF. The CDR3 DNA is TGTGCCAGCAGGTGCGTGGGGGCCGGCTACACCTTC.

Comment on this clonotype: Being one base from a much bigger clone, this may be a read error. The missing conserved phenylalanine or tryptophan at the end of this CDR3 makes a read error likely. The V and J genes are TRBV6-4 and TRBJ2-6; perhaps TRBD1 as D (5 bases). V shed 2 bases and J shed 0 bases, with 5 bases lying between them. The CDR3 totals 15 residues. Germline V gene sequence: CDR1 MRHNA, CDR2 SNTAGT. The DNA for the CDR3 is TGTGCCAGCAGTGACGACAGCTCTGGGGCCAACGTCCTGACTATC. This codes for CASSDDSSGANVLTI.

In the case of this clonotype: A junction end diverges from the germline sequence, so it may reflect a read error. The chain recombines TRBV4-2 with TRBJ2-1; D possibly corresponds to TRBD2 (8 bases). The germline CDR1 and CDR2 sequences are LGHNA and YNFKEQ. This CDR3 comprises 18 residues. The CDR3 region has the DNA TGTGCCAGCAGTCAAGAGGACAGGCACACTGGCCTAGCGGGCCGTCAGTTCTTC. Amino acids: CASSQEDRHTGLAGRQFF.

The rearrangement links TRBV29-1 to TRBJ1-4; possibly TRBD1 for D (6 bases). CDR1 is SQVTM and CDR2 is ANQGSEA in the germline V gene. The CDR3 consists of 13 residues. The CDR3 loop is CNVEEDSNEKLFF. For the CDR3, the DNA is TGCAACGTCGAGGAGGACAGTAATGAAAAACTGTTTTTT.

Worth noting for this clonotype: The junction departs from germline at one end; a sequencing error may be responsible. V is TRBV11-2 and J is TRBJ2-7; D not certain. Germline assignment: CDR1 SGHAT and CDR2 FQNNGV. The CDR3 contains 14 residues. CDR3 region: CANTLTDGAYKQYF. The CDR3 coding sequence is TGTGCCAACACCTTAACTGACGGAGCCTACAAGCAGTACTTC.

A single count supports this clonotype. With a much larger clone just one base away, this may be a read error. The rearrangement joins TRBV10-3 to TRBJ2-5; D is possibly TRBD1 (5 bases). The CDR3 is 13 residues long. The V gene's germline CDR1 is ENHRY and CDR2 SYGVKD. CDR3 loop: CAISGVRVETRNF. The CDR3 bases are TGTGCCATCAGTGGGGTCAGGGTAGAGACCCGGAACTTC.

There are many counts of this clonotype. This rearrangement joins TRBV6-1 to TRBJ2-7; possible D gene TRBD1, 5 bases. V lost 4 bases to trimming and J lost 3 bases, with 10 bases between them. CDR3 length: 13 amino acids. The germline CDR1 and CDR2 sequences are MNHNS and SASEGT. The CDR3 DNA sequence: TGTGCCAGCAGTGGGGGCAGCAACTACGAGCAGTACTTC. Encoded protein: CASSGGSNYEQYF.

The chain joins TRBV11-1 to TRBJ2-1; D gene uncertain. Trimming left V 8 bases short and J 7 bases short, with 12 bases between. Germline CDR1 reads SGHAT; CDR2 reads FQDESV (reference sequence). CDR3 length equals 12 residues. CDR3 coding DNA: TGTGCCAGCTTAGGCCGGGCAAATGAGCAGTTCTTC. This translates into CASLGRANEQFF.

J is TRBJ2-1 and V is TRBV12-3 or TRBV12-4; 10 bases are a match to TRBD2. V was pared by 4 bases and J by 8 bases, with 11 bases of the junction left unmatched. This CDR3 region has 16 residues. CDR3 sequence (DNA): TGTGCCAGCAGTTCCCTGACTAGCGGGTGGCCTGATGAGCAGTTCTTC. The encoded protein is CASSSLTSGWPDEQFF.

This clonotype was counted only a few times. Given the absence of the conserved phenylalanine or tryptophan at the CDR3 end, a read error is likely. Because the CDR3's place on the DNA is in doubt, the DNA is left out and the CDR3 is given as listed by TCRdb. This chain links TRBV13 with TRBJ2-5. Looked up from germline, CDR1 is PRHDT and CDR2 is FYEKMQ (reference sequence). The CDR3 has 14 residues if both end residues are counted. CDR3 in amino acids: CASSLGAGRETQYL.

The rearrangement links TRBV5-4 to TRBJ2-3, with D hard to call. The CDR3 spans 12 residues. The V gene's germline CDR1 is SGHNT and CDR2 YYREEE (reference sequence). CDR3 sequence: CASCSPLDTQYF. CDR3 nucleotides: TGTGCTAGCTGCTCGCCCTTGGATACGCAGTATTTT. Drawing the rest from reference TRBV5-4 and TRBJ2-3, the complete variable domain is ETGVTQSPTHLIKTRGQQVTLRCSSQSGHNTVSWYQQALGQGPQFIFQYYREEENGRGNFPPRFSGLQFPNYSSELNVNALELDDSALYLCASCSPLDTQYFGPGTRLTVL.

With regard to this clonotype: The junction and the germline gene differ at one end; a read error may be behind it. This chain links TRBV6-1 with TRBJ1-1; tentatively, D is TRBD1 (6 bases). The CDR3 totals 14 residues. Germline V gene sequence: CDR1 MNHNS, CDR2 SASEGT. The CDR3 reads CAISDLRGNTEAFF. CDR3 DNA: TGTGCCATCAGTGACCTCAGGGGAAACACTGAAGCTTTCTTT.

This sequence joins TRBV11-2 and TRBJ1-4, with D possibly being TRBD1 (5 bases). V lost 1 base to trimming and J lost 12 bases, with 15 bases between them. The length of the CDR3 is 14 residues. CDR1 and CDR2 from the germline V gene are SGHAT and FQNNGV. CDR3 residues: CASSLVVGDDELFF. Written as DNA, the CDR3 is TGTGCCAGCAGCTTAGTGGTTGGGGACGATGAACTGTTTTTT.

Regarding this clonotype: A much larger clone sits a single nucleotide away, making a read error possible. V usage is TRBV4-2 and J usage is TRBJ2-7; 9 positions match TRBD1. The CDR3 runs to 16 residues. Germline CDR1 is LGHNA and CDR2 is YNFKEQ. In DNA form, the CDR3 reads TGTACCAGCAGCCTCAATACAGGGGGCGCTTCCCACGAGCAGTACTTC. Encoded protein: CTSSLNTGGASHEQYF.